The sequence of this T cell receptor (beta chain) was determined in a study of cytomegalovirus exposure and HLA in healthy donors. At the level of the study: A subsequent analysis reported that the roughly 130 validation repertoires were produced on the same platform that had also been used for the roughly 700 first-cohort repertoires.

Produced via immunoSEQ multiplex PCR; TCRdb's table is partial and in-frame only. The repertoire holds a few hundred thousand clones, with 80% to 90% as singletons. The germline CDR1 and CDR2 sequences are MGHRA and YSYEKL. This CDR3 is 17 amino acids long. V lost 1 base, J lost 6 bases, and 13 bases stayed unmatched. This clonotype was obtained from a woman between 18 and 29 years old in good health and CMV-seronegative. This chain joins TRBV4-1 and TRBJ2-7, with 9 bases identical to TRBD2. The sample was PBMCs. CDR3 protein: CASSQGSFSGRLGEQYF. In nucleotides, the CDR3 is TGCGCCAGCAGCCAAGGTTCGTTCAGCGGGAGGTTGGGCGAGCAGTACTTC.